These 16 T cell receptor beta chains were all obtained from the same sample, sequenced in a study of human T cells and chemical hapten exposure. In TCRdb, the RACE reads were re-called with MiXCR into one record per CDR3 protein. Seen here are 80,000 to 95,000 distinct CDR3 sequences, 9.5% to 12% observed once, and the top ten hold 4% to 5%. Described time point: patch test 1, 2 weeks after DPC sensitization. Indicated treatment: therapeutic diphenylcyclopropenone sensitization with weekly scalp DPC. This sample comprised whole blood, obtained in connection with sensitization to the hapten diphenylcyclopropenone (DPC). The receptors come from a woman between 45 and 60 years old with alopecia areata. Some clones in this sample may be carry-over from other donors' samples.

The V gene is TRBV28, the J gene TRBJ2-6, with D uncertain. Trimming stripped 9 bases from V and 1 base from J, with 10 bases between. The CDR3 is 14 residues long. The germline V gene encodes CDR1 MDHEN and CDR2 SYDVKM. The CDR3 DNA reads as TGTGCCAGACCAGCTAGGTCTGGGGCCAACGTCCTGACTTTC. Its protein is CARPARSGANVLTF. The variable domain in full, completed from reference TRBV28 and TRBJ2-6, reads DVKVTQSSRYLVKRTGEKVFLECVQDMDHENMFWYRQDPGLGLRLIYFSYDVKMKEKGDIPEGYSVSREKKERFSLILESASTNQTSMYLCARPARSGANVLTFGAGSRLTVL.

The rearrangement joins TRBV7-9 to TRBJ1-1; tentative D call: TRBD1 (5 bases). CDR1 and CDR2 from the germline V gene are SEHNR and FQNEAQ (reference sequence). The germline V and J ends were trimmed by 3 bases and 0 bases, with 14 bases remaining between them. This CDR3 region has 16 residues. The CDR3 DNA sequence: TGTGCCAGCAGCTTCGAGGGGACCTACATGAACACTGAAGCTTTCTTT. This sequence encodes CASSFEGTYMNTEAFF.

A remark on this clonotype: Given the absence of the conserved phenylalanine or tryptophan at the CDR3 end, a read error is likely. V usage is TRBV4-1 and J usage is TRBJ1-3; D gene uncertain. Germline-derived CDR1 and CDR2 are MGHRA and YSYEKL. The CDR3 runs to 21 residues. V was pared by 0 bases and J by 0 bases, with 24 bases between. CDR3 in amino acids: CASSQDPGDTYGTYSGNTIYS. In DNA form, the CDR3 reads TGCGCCAGCAGCCAAGATCCAGGCGACACCTACGGAACTTACTCTGGAAACACCATATATTCT.

This chain joins TRBV5-1 and TRBJ2-1, with TRBD2 matching over 9 bases. In germline, CDR1 is SGHRS, CDR2 YFSETQ. J lost 2 bases, V lost 5 bases, and 5 bases had no gene match. This CDR3 contains 15 residues. For the CDR3, the DNA is TGCGCCAGCAGTTCTCTAGCGGGACCCTACAATGAGCAGTTCTTC. Its protein product is CASSSLAGPYNEQFF.

The chain carries TRBV12-3 or TRBV12-4 and TRBJ1-2, with TRBD1 identical over 9 bases. J gave up 1 base and V 2 bases, and 2 bases lay outside the gene matches. There are 15 residues in the CDR3. CDR3: CASSLRGQGNYGYTF. As DNA, the CDR3 is TGTGCCAGCAGTTTAAGGGGACAGGGTAACTATGGCTACACCTTC.

This clonotype was observed many times. The chain couples TRBV28 to TRBJ2-5; D is perhaps TRBD2 (5 bases). Trimming took off 6 bases at V and 5 bases at J, with 16 bases between the two ends. Per germline, CDR1 MDHEN and CDR2 SYDVKM. The CDR3 runs to 14 residues. The CDR3 here is CASSPSAGGETQYF. The CDR3 nucleotides read TGTGCCAGCAGCCCTTCGGCGGGTGGCGAGACCCAGTACTTC.

This clonotype was seen repeatedly, ten times or more. The DNA of the CDR3 is TGTGCCAGCTCACAGGCGTGGCAGACCTCTGGAAACACCATATATTTT. Translated: CASSQAWQTSGNTIYF. The genes are TRBV18 and TRBJ1-3; unclear D gene. CDR1 KGHSH and CDR2 LQKENI come from the germline V gene. V was cut by 4 bases and J by 0 bases, with 13 bases left in between. The CDR3 contains 16 residues.

V and J are TRBV28 and TRBJ2-3; 8 bases agree with TRBD2. The CDR3 sequence is 16 residues long. Unmatched junction bases numbered 6, after V lost 4 bases and J lost 0 bases. Germline lookup yields CDR1 MDHEN and CDR2 SYDVKM. CDR3 nucleotide sequence: TGTGCCAGCAGTTCTCCGGTAGCGGGAAGCACAGATACGCAGTATTTT. It is translated as CASSSPVAGSTDTQYF. Together with reference TRBV28 and TRBJ2-3, the CDR3 gives the full variable domain: DVKVTQSSRYLVKRTGEKVFLECVQDMDHENMFWYRQDPGLGLRLIYFSYDVKMKEKGDIPEGYSVSREKKERFSLILESASTNQTSMYLCASSSPVAGSTDTQYFGPGTRLTVL.

This clonotype was counted between two and nine times. This chain links TRBV28 with TRBJ1-1; no reliable D call. The CDR3 is 13 amino acids. The V end was cut by 6 bases, the J end by 7 bases, with 15 bases between. CDR1 and CDR2 (germline): MDHEN, SYDVKM. The CDR3 is CASSPRARGEAFF. Here the CDR3 DNA reads TGTGCCAGCAGCCCACGGGCTCGAGGTGAAGCTTTCTTT.

This clonotype was picked up a small number of times. J is TRBJ2-7 and V is TRBV25-1; D unresolved. The V and J ends lost 4 bases and 7 bases respectively, with 8 bases between them. Germline V gives CDR1 MGHDK, CDR2 SYGVNS. The CDR3 runs 11 residues. DNA of the CDR3: TGTGCCAGCAGTGCCCTTCGAGAGCAGTACTTC. Its translation is CASSALREQYF.

The sample holds many counts of this clonotype. The V and J genes are TRBV14 and TRBJ2-2; no firm D call. CDR3 length: 15 amino acids. V lost 4 bases to trimming and J lost 1 base, with 10 bases between them. Germline loops: CDR1 SGHDN, CDR2 FVKESK. CDR3 in DNA: TGTGCCAGCAGCCGCCAGTCAGTGAACACCGGGGAGCTGTTTTTT. Translating it yields CASSRQSVNTGELFF.

This clonotype came up many times. The chain is built from TRBV24-1 and TRBJ2-1; TRBD2 aligns across 9 bases. The CDR3 runs to 17 residues. Germline trimming cut 7 bases from V and 0 bases from J; bases unmatched to any gene: 9. CDR1 and CDR2 (germline): KGHDR, SFDVKD. CDR3 protein: CATSKTSGGLSYNEQFF. The CDR3 DNA reads TGTGCCACCAGCAAGACTAGCGGAGGACTCTCCTACAATGAGCAGTTCTTC.

In its sample, this clonotype was seen many times. The chain is built from TRBV6-2 or TRBV6-3 and TRBJ2-2; a weak D match, TRBD2 (6 bases). The germline V gene has CDR1 MNHEY and CDR2 SVGEGT. The CDR3 contains 13 residues. Trimming removed 6 bases from V and 3 bases from J, with 8 bases in between. The chain's CDR3 is CASRGGYTGELFF. DNA of the CDR3: TGTGCCAGCAGGGGGGGTTACACCGGGGAGCTGTTTTTT.

This clonotype was seen at least ten times. This sequence joins TRBV7-6 and TRBJ2-1; 8 bases agree with TRBD2. This CDR3 is 16 amino acids long. Germline-derived CDR1 and CDR2 are SGHVS and FNYEAQ. After removal of 3 bases from V and 5 bases from J, the junction contained 9 bases not matched to a gene. The chain's CDR3 is CASSFQTSGLNNEQFF. The CDR3 bases are TGTGCCAGCAGCTTTCAAACTAGCGGTTTAAACAATGAGCAGTTCTTC.

This clonotype was detected ten times or more. The chain couples TRBV7-9 to TRBJ2-1; 9 positions match TRBD1. The germline V gene encodes CDR1 SEHNR and CDR2 FQNEAQ (reference sequence). The CDR3 spans 17 residues. The V gene end was trimmed by 5 bases and the J gene end by 8 bases; junction bases not matched to a gene: 16. The CDR3 DNA reads as TGTGCCAGCAGCCCAAGGAGGGGACAGGGAGCTTTGGATGAGCAGTTCTTC. Protein sequence: CASSPRRGQGALDEQFF.

In its sample, this clonotype was seen a few times. The V and J genes are TRBV28 and TRBJ2-3, with a possible D match to TRBD1 (5 bases). CDR3 size: 13 residues. Trimming pared 3 bases from V and 8 bases from J, leaving 12 bases between. The germline V gene encodes CDR1 MDHEN and CDR2 SYDVKM. CDR3 sequence (DNA): TGTGCCAGCAGTTTCGAAGGGGTAGCTACGCAGTATTTT. Translation gives CASSFEGVATQYF.